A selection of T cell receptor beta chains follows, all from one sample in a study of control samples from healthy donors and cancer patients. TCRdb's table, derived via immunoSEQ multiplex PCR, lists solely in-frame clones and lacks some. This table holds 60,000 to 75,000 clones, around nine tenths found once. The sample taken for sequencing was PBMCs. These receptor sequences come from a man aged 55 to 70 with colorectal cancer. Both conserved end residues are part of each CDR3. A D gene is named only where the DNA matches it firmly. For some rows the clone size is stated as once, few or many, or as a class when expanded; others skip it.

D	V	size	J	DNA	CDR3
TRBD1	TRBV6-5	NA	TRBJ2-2	TGTGCCAGCAGGAAGACAGGGCGGTCCGGGGAGCTGTTTTTT	CASRKTGRSGELFF
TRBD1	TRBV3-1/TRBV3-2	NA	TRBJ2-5	TGTGCCAGCAGCCAAGATTCGGGGACAGGGGGCATCTATGAGACCCAGTACTTC	CASSQDSGTGGIYETQYF
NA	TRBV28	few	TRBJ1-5	TGTGCCAGCAGCCCTGAAAGAGGCGTGATTAGCAATCAGCCCCAGCATTTT	CASSPERGVISNQPQHF
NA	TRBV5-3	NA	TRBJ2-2	TGTGCCAGAAGCTGGGGAAACAGGACCGGGGAGCTGTTTTTT	CARSWGNRTGELFF
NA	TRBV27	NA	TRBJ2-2	TGTGCCAGCAGTTTAGAAGGCGGGGAGCTGTTTTTT	CASSLEGGELFF
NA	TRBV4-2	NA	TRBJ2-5	TGTGCCAGCAGCCAAGCTTGGACTCGCCCCGAAGAGACCCAGTACTTC	CASSQAWTRPEETQYF
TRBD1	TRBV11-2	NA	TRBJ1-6	TGTGCCAGCAGCGTGAGGACAGGGGCTCGCTATAATTCACCCCTCCACTTT	CASSVRTGARYNSPLHF
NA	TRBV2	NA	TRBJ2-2	TGTGCCAGCACTCTCGCTACAGGATCCACCGGGGAGCTGTTTTTT	CASTLATGSTGELFF
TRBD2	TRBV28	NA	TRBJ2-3	TGTGCCAGCAGTAAGGGACTAGCGGTCACAGATACGCAGTATTTT	CASSKGLAVTDTQYF
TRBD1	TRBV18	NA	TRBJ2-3	TGTGCCAGCTCTCGGGACAGGGCGTTCACAGATACGCAGTATTTT	CASSRDRAFTDTQYF
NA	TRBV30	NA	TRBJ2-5	TGTGCCTGGAGGGAACCCGGGGCTGGGGAGACCCAGTACTTC	CAWREPGAGETQYF
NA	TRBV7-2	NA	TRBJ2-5	TGTGCCAGCAGCTTAGCCTTGTTGGAGACCCAGTACTTC	CASSLALLETQYF
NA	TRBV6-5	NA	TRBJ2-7	TGTGCCAGCAGCCCGCGAGGGCTCGCGCAGTACTTC	CASSPRGLAQYF
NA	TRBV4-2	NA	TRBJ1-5	TGTGCCAGCAGCCAAGTAGGGCCAGAGGGGGATCAGCCCCAGCATTTT	CASSQVGPEGDQPQHF
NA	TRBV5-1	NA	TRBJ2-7	TGCGCCAGCAGCCCGCCCGGGAGCTACGAGCAGTACTTC	CASSPPGSYEQYF
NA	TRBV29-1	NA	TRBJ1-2	TGCAGCGTTGAAATGTGGGACAAGAAGACTGTTAACTATGGCTACACCTTC	CSVEMWDKKTVNYGYTF
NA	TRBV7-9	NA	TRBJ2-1	TGTGCCAGCAGCTTAGAGGGGGTGGATGAGCAGTTCTTC	CASSLEGVDEQFF
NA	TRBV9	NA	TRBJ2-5	TGTGCCAGCAGCGTAGGGGAGCAAGAGACCCAGTACTTC	CASSVGEQETQYF
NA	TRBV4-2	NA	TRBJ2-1	TGTGCCAGCAGCCTCCGGGGGACTGTAGACCACAATGAGCAGTTCTTC	CASSLRGTVDHNEQFF
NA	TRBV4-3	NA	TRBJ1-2	TGCGCCAGCAGCCAAGAGATGGGACCGTATGGCTACACCTTC	CASSQEMGPYGYTF
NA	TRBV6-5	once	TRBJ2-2	TGTGCCAGCGGAACAGGGACGTTGAGGGCCGGGGAGCTGTTTTTT	CASGTGTLRAGELFF
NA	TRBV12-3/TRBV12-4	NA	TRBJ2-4	TGTGCCAGCTCGGTTTTAGCCAAAAACATTCAGTACTTC	CASSVLAKNIQYF
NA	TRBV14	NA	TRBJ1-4	TGTGCCAGCAGCCAACCCGGGGGGTCAACTAATGAAAAACTGTTTTTT	CASSQPGGSTNEKLFF
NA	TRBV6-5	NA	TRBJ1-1	TGTGCCAGCAGTTACAGGCCCCCAGGGTTCACTGAAGCTTTCTTT	CASSYRPPGFTEAFF
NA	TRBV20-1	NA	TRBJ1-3	TGCAGTGCTAGTGTGGGGAGCTCTGGAAACACCATATATTTT	CSASVGSSGNTIYF
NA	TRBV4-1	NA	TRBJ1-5	TGCGCCAGCAGCCAAGACCCCGGCAGGTTGGGCAATCAGCCCCAGCATTTT	CASSQDPGRLGNQPQHF
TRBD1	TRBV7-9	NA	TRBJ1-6	TGTGCCAGCGGACACGGACAGGGGGGTTCACCCCTCCACTTT	CASGHGQGGSPLHF
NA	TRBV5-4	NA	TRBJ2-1	TGTGCCAGCAGCTTGAGGGGGGGGGCTTCCTACAATGAGCAGTTCTTC	CASSLRGGASYNEQFF
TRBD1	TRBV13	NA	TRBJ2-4	TGTGCCAGCAGCTTGGGACAGGGAGCCAAAAACATTCAGTACTTC	CASSLGQGAKNIQYF
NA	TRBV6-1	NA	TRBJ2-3	TGTGCCAGCAGTGATTCCGGAAAAAGCACCGATACGCAGTATTTT	CASSDSGKSTDTQYF
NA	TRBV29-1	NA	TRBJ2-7	TGCAGCGTCCCCGGACGGACCTCCTACGAGCAGTACTTC	CSVPGRTSYEQYF
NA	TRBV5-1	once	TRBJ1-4	TGCGCCAGCAGCTTTACTCCGTCTGAAAAACTGTTTTTT	CASSFTPSEKLFF
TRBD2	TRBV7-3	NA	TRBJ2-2	TGTGCCAGCAGCTTAAAACTAGCGGGGGCCAGCGCGAACACCGGGGAGCTGTTTTTT	CASSLKLAGASANTGELFF
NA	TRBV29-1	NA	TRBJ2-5	TGCAGCGTTGGCCTAGGACTCCCAATCCGAGGGGAGACCCAGTACTTC	CSVGLGLPIRGETQYF